Shown below are 23 T cell receptor beta chains from a single sample sequenced in a study of chemoradiotherapy in HPV16-positive cancers (dated by TCRdb to about 2022). Library construction relied on the immunoSEQ multiplex PCR assay. TCRdb took this table from immuneACCESS and kept in-frame rearrangements with V and J called. Such tables lack part of the clones; where checked against another copy, unresolved V genes explain under half of the gap, and the rest is unexplained. The sample contains about 68,000 clones, about 88% of them found a single time. 4% to 5% of the sample goes to the ten largest clones. The sequencing here drew on blood, taken from a patient who underwent chemoradiotherapy. The receptor source for this set is a human donor with HPV-associated anogenital cancer.

The rearrangement joins TRBV4-1 to TRBJ1-2; 7 positions match TRBD1. Unmatched junction bases numbered 18, after V lost 1 base and J lost 4 bases. There are 19 residues in the CDR3. The germline V gene has CDR1 MGHRA and CDR2 YSYEKL. CDR3 DNA: TGCGCCAGCAGCCAAGTTCGCACGGACAGGCTCAAATTGGTCTATGGCTACACCTTC. This gives the protein CASSQVRTDRLKLVYGYTF.

V and J are TRBV19 and TRBJ2-1, with 11 bases identical to TRBD2. CDR1 is LNHDA and CDR2 is SQIVND in the germline V gene (reference sequence). The CDR3 totals 15 residues. J gave up 6 bases and V 6 bases, and 7 bases lay outside the gene matches. CDR3 sequence reads: CASRELAGVANEQFF. The CDR3 DNA reads as TGTGCCAGTAGGGAACTAGCGGGAGTTGCCAATGAGCAGTTCTTC.

This rearrangement joins TRBV6-1 to TRBJ1-1, with D tentatively TRBD1 (6 bases). The CDR3 loop spans 15 amino acids. V gave up 3 bases and J gave up 0 bases, with 11 bases separating them. Germline V gene lookup returns CDR1 MNHNS and CDR2 SASEGT. The CDR3 region is CASSEEGGLNTEAFF. The CDR3 nucleotides read TGTGCCAGCAGTGAGGAGGGGGGCCTGAACACTGAAGCTTTCTTT.

The CDR3 protein is CASSPGLTTEAFF. The CDR3 coding sequence is TGTGCCAGCAGCCCGGGACTAACGACTGAAGCTTTCTTT. The chain uses TRBV6-1 and TRBJ1-1; maybe TRBD1 (5 bases). Germline assignment: CDR1 MNHNS and CDR2 SASEGT. The length of the CDR3 is 13 residues. V was clipped by 6 bases and J by 5 bases, with 13 bases between them.

The V gene is TRBV28, the J gene TRBJ2-3, with TRBD1 matching 7 bases. The CDR3 length is 13 residues. The V segment lost 6 bases and the J segment 5 bases; nucleotides outside the gene matches: 5. In germline, CDR1 is MDHEN, CDR2 SYDVKM. The chain's CDR3 is CASRNQGEDTQYF. CDR3 DNA sequence: TGTGCCAGCAGAAACCAGGGGGAAGATACGCAGTATTTT.

The rearrangement uses TRBV19 and TRBJ2-3; no definite D call. Germline assignment: CDR1 LNHDA and CDR2 SQIVND (reference sequence). V lost 6 bases and J 3 bases, leaving 13 bases between the germline ends. CDR3 length equals 14 residues. The CDR3 protein is CASRSVLGTDTQYF. DNA for the CDR3: TGTGCCAGTAGAAGCGTTCTGGGGACAGATACGCAGTATTTT.

The genes are TRBV10-2 and TRBJ1-4, with unresolved D. The germline V gene has CDR1 WSHSY and CDR2 SAAADI. With 9 bases removed from V and 5 bases from J, the gap between germline ends came to 4 bases. The CDR3 contains 10 residues. The CDR3 loop reads CASMNEKLFF. CDR3 nucleotide sequence: TGCGCCAGTATGAATGAAAAACTGTTTTTT.

The chain has TRBV9 and TRBJ2-1, with 8 nucleotides matching TRBD2. The CDR3 covers 18 residues. V dropped 3 bases and J dropped 2; count of bases not matched to a gene: 13. Germline assignment: CDR1 SGDLS and CDR2 YYNGEE. The CDR3, as DNA: TGTGCCAGCAGCGGACCGAAGTTAGCGGGACTGACCTACAATGAGCAGTTCTTC. Translation gives CASSGPKLAGLTYNEQFF.

The chain recombines TRBV11-3 with TRBJ1-3; D ambiguous. The CDR3 covers 13 residues. The V end was cut by 5 bases, the J end by 0 bases, with 5 bases between. The germline V gene has CDR1 SGHNT and CDR2 YENEEA. CDR3 protein: CASSEVSGNTIYF. The DNA for the CDR3 is TGTGCCAGCAGCGAGGTCTCTGGAAACACCATATATTTT.

The chain is built from TRBV5-6 and TRBJ1-3, with D perhaps matching TRBD1 (5 bases). The V end was cut by 4 bases, the J end by 4 bases, with 15 bases between. Germline V lookup: CDR1 SGHDT, CDR2 YYEEEE. The CDR3 has 15 residues. The CDR3 spells CASSQGMGSGNTIYF. The CDR3 DNA sequence: TGTGCCAGCAGCCAGGGCATGGGGTCCGGAAACACCATATATTTT.

This rearrangement joins TRBV5-6 to TRBJ1-2, with D possibly matching TRBD1 (5 bases). In germline, CDR1 is SGHDT, CDR2 YYEEEE. The length of the CDR3 is 17 residues. V lost 0 bases, J lost 1 base, and 16 bases lay in between. CDR3 sequence: CASSLAFFPGVNYGYTF. For the CDR3, the DNA is TGTGCCAGCAGCTTGGCCTTTTTCCCGGGGGTTAACTATGGCTACACCTTC.

The chain employs TRBV27 and TRBJ2-6; D is uncertain. The V and J ends lost 3 bases and 0 bases respectively, with 15 bases between them. Germline CDR1 reads MNHEY; CDR2 reads SMNVEV (reference sequence). The CDR3 has 18 residues. Here the CDR3 DNA reads TGTGCCAGCAGTTTTCTGTCCTCCGATCTCTCTGGGGCCAACGTCCTGACTTTC. Residues: CASSFLSSDLSGANVLTF.

This clone was seen once. The CDR3 here is CASSRDTAQETQYF. CDR3 sequence (DNA): TGTGCCAGCAGCCGAGACACAGCCCAAGAGACCCAGTACTTC. The chain combines TRBV11-3 with TRBJ2-5; D is uncertain. The V end was cut by 5 bases, the J end by 1 base, with 11 bases between. CDR1 SGHNT and CDR2 YENEEA come from the germline V gene. The CDR3 is 14 residues long.

The chain has TRBV9 and TRBJ2-2, with D uncertain. The CDR3 runs to 12 residues. Trimming took off 2 bases at V and 3 bases at J, with 2 bases between the two ends. Germline CDR1 SGDLS, CDR2 YYNGEE. CDR3 residues: CASSVDTGELFF. The CDR3 DNA is TGTGCCAGCAGCGTGGACACCGGGGAGCTGTTTTTT.

V gene TRBV30 combines with J gene TRBJ1-2; D is unclear. This CDR3 has 15 amino acids. Germline V CDR1 and CDR2: GTSNPN, SVGIG (reference sequence). V shed 3 bases and J shed 3 bases, with 17 bases lying between them. The CDR3 DNA reads TGTGCCTGGAGAACCGAACGGGGAGCCTACTATGGCTACACCTTC. Translation: CAWRTERGAYYGYTF. The full variable domain, in which reference TRBV30 and TRBJ1-2 provide the parts outside the CDR3, is SQTIHQWPATLVQPVGSPLSLECTVEGTSNPNLYWYRQAAGRGLQLLFYSVGIGQISSEVPQNLSASRPQDRQFILSSKKLLLSDSGFYLCAWRTERGAYYGYTFGSGTRLTVV.

The chain recombines TRBV5-5 with TRBJ2-5; D unresolved. V was pared by 5 bases and J by 4 bases, with 12 bases between. Germline assignment: CDR1 SGHKS and CDR2 YYEKEE (reference sequence). The CDR3 sequence is 13 residues long. DNA for the CDR3: TGTGCCAGCAGAACTCTTTCGGGAGAGACCCAGTACTTC. Its protein product is CASRTLSGETQYF.

The chain joins TRBV28 to TRBJ1-6; D remains unclear. The CDR3 is 13 residues long. V was shortened by 3 bases and J by 10 bases, with 10 bases between the two germline ends. CDR1 is MDHEN, CDR2 SYDVKM, per germline. The CDR3 loop is CASSLSGFSPLHF. The CDR3 DNA reads TGTGCCAGCAGTTTGTCAGGCTTCTCACCCCTCCACTTT.

V and J are TRBV27 and TRBJ1-2, with a weak D call TRBD1 (5 bases). Germline CDR1 and CDR2: MNHEY and SMNVEV (reference sequence). The CDR3 length is 15 residues. Deletions cut 8 bases from V and 8 bases from J, with 24 bases between. CDR3 in DNA: TGTGCCAGCGCGGCCGGGGGAGTCAAACAAGGGGGCTACACCTTC. It is translated as CASAAGGVKQGGYTF.

V is TRBV27 and J is TRBJ2-2, with D uncertain. The CDR3 contains 13 residues. V was cut by 6 bases and J by 5 bases, with 10 bases left in between. The germline gives CDR1 MNHEY, CDR2 SMNVEV (reference sequence). The chain's CDR3 is CASSGPWTGELFF. DNA for the CDR3: TGTGCCAGCAGCGGCCCCTGGACCGGGGAGCTGTTTTTT.

The J gene is TRBJ2-3, the V gene TRBV4-1, with D perhaps TRBD2 (6 bases). The CDR3 contains 14 residues. V dropped 4 bases and J dropped 3 bases, with 11 bases sitting between them. The germline gives CDR1 MGHRA, CDR2 YSYEKL. Written as DNA, the CDR3 is TGCGCCAGCAGCCCCGTCCGGGGGACAGATACGCAGTATTTT. It yields the protein CASSPVRGTDTQYF.

V is TRBV30 and J is TRBJ1-4; 8 bases fit TRBD1. Per the germline V gene, CDR1 is GTSNPN and CDR2 is SVGIG (reference sequence). The ends lost 2 bases at V and 0 bases at J; junction bases unmatched: 5. This CDR3 region has 16 residues. The CDR3 bases are TGTGCCTGGAGTACCGGGACAGGAACAACTAATGAAAAACTGTTTTTT. It encodes CAWSTGTGTTNEKLFF.

The chain joins TRBV18 to TRBJ1-1; possible D gene TRBD1, 6 bases. Germline V CDR1 and CDR2: KGHSH, LQKENI. The CDR3 spans 14 residues. With 2 bases removed from V and 2 bases from J, the gap between germline ends came to 9 bases. The CDR3 loop is CASSPTQGNTEAFF. DNA for the CDR3: TGTGCCAGCTCACCAACACAGGGTAACACTGAAGCTTTCTTT.

The J gene is TRBJ1-1, the V gene TRBV29-1; 8 bases map to TRBD1. Germline assignment: CDR1 SQVTM and CDR2 ANQGSEA. The J segment lost 3 bases and the V segment lost 7 bases, leaving 10 bases of the junction unmatched. The CDR3 length is 14 residues. This CDR3 is CSGHDRGRDTEAFF. The CDR3 DNA sequence: TGCAGCGGTCACGACAGGGGCAGGGACACTGAAGCTTTCTTT.